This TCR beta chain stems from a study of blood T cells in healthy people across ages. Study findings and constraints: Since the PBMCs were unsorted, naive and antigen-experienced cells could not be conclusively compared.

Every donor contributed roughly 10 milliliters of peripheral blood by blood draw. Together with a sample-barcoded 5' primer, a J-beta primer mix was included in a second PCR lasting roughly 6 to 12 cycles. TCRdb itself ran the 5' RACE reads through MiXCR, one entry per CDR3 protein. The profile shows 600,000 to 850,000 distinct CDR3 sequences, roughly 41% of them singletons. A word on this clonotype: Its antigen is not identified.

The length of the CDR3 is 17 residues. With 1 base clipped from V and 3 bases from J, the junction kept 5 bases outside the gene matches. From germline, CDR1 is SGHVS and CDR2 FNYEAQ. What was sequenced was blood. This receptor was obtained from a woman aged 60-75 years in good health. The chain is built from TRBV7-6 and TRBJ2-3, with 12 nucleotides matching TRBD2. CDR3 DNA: TGTGCCAGCAGCTTAGAGGCTAGCGGGGGGGTTACAGATACGCAGTATTTT. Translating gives CASSLEASGGVTDTQYF.